The clone carrying this T cell receptor (beta chain) has at least ten counts. Its matching antigen is unknown. Time point given: persistent/refractory GD, antithyroid drugs over 5 years with positive TRAb. Extracted PBMC RNA gave rise to the TCR library. Relying on iRepertoire HTBI primers and Arm-PCR of CDR3 regions, the team built TCR beta libraries. MiXCR, applied by TCRdb to the multiplex PCR reads, yields one record per CDR3 protein. The sample shows 400,000 to 500,000 distinct CDR3 sequences, roughly 21% of them seen only once. Germline V lookup: CDR1 SGHAT, CDR2 FQNNGV. This CDR3 region has 13 residues. The V gene lost 5 bases and the J gene lost 7 bases, with 9 bases spanning the gap. The data are from a study of regulatory T cells in long-lasting Graves disease. The wider study: Over 5 years of antithyroid drugs plus positive TSH receptor antibodies defined persistent Graves' disease.

Findings and caveats of the study: Thyroid tissue was not sampled; only peripheral blood was. Results may be inaccurate due to the small sample size.

The chain is built from TRBV11-2 and TRBJ1-6; tentative D call: TRBD1 (6 bases). The clonotype originates from a female donor with Graves disease. The material sequenced was peripheral blood mononuclear cells (PBMCs), taken when the disease was refractory, from a patient treated with antithyroid drugs. CDR3 in DNA: TGTGCCAGCAGCAGAGACAGGAATTCACCCCTCCACTTT. It yields the protein CASSRDRNSPLHF.